This is a list of T cell receptor beta chains from one sample in a study of cytomegalovirus exposure and HLA in healthy donors. Assay: immunoSEQ multiplex PCR; the TCRdb copy retains only in-frame clones and omits some. The table has roughly 89,000 clones, 80% seen once. The sample comprised PBMCs. The receptors come from a man younger than 30 in good health and CMV-seronegative. Both conserved end residues are part of each CDR3. Fields, in order: CDR3 DNA, CDR3 protein, clone size, V gene, J gene, D gene, CDR3 length. A D gene is named only where the DNA matches it firmly. A clone size is listed for some rows: how often the clone was seen (once, few, many), or a class if it is expanded.

TGTGCCAGCAGCTTGGTAGGCGGGGGGAGCTCTGGGGCCAACGTCCTGACTTTC	CASSLVGGGSSGANVLTF	few	TRBV5-4	TRBJ2-6	TRBD2	18
TGTGCCAGCAGGAAGGGGGCTGGAAACAATCAGCCCCAGCATTTT	CASRKGAGNNQPQHF	.	TRBV4-2	TRBJ1-5	TRBD1	15
TGTGCCAGCAGCCGTTCGGGACAACATAATTCACCCCTCCACTTT	CASSRSGQHNSPLHF	.	TRBV2	TRBJ1-6	.	15
TGTGCCAGCAGTGGAAACACAGGGACTAATGAAAAACTGTTTTTT	CASSGNTGTNEKLFF	.	TRBV6-5	TRBJ1-4	.	15
TGTGCCAGCAGCCAAGATGAAAGCGCTGGGGCCAACGTCCTGACTTTC	CASSQDESAGANVLTF	medium-sized	TRBV4-2	TRBJ2-6	.	16
TGTGCCAGCAGCCCGCCAGGGGTCACTGAAGCTTTCTTT	CASSPPGVTEAFF	.	TRBV27	TRBJ1-1	.	13
TGTGCCAGCAGCAGCACTTACACCGGGGAGCTGTTTTTT	CASSSTYTGELFF	.	TRBV21-1	TRBJ2-2	.	13
TGTGCCAGCAGTGAAGGGGGGGGGCTTGGGGAGCTGTTTTTT	CASSEGGGLGELFF	.	TRBV6-1	TRBJ2-2	.	14
TGTGCCAGTAGTATGGGGACTGTGGACAGGAGTTTT	CASSMGTVDRSF	.	TRBV19	TRBJ1-4	TRBD1	12
TGCAGCGTTGCCCTTAATCGGGACGAGCAGTACTTC	CSVALNRDEQYF	.	TRBV29-1	TRBJ2-7	.	12
TGTGCCAGCAGCGTCCGGGACAGCTCCCTGGAGCAGTACTTC	CASSVRDSSLEQYF	.	TRBV9	TRBJ2-7	TRBD1	14
TGTGCCAGCAGCTTAGTTGCGGGGGGGCCGGGAGATACGCAGTATTTT	CASSLVAGGPGDTQYF	.	TRBV7-8	TRBJ2-3	TRBD2	16
TGCGCCAGCAGCTTGGACAGGGCTTTGGTTAATTCACCCCTCCACTTT	CASSLDRALVNSPLHF	.	TRBV5-1	TRBJ1-6	.	16
TGTGCCAGCAGCTTAAACAGGGTCAAGACCCAGTACTTC	CASSLNRVKTQYF	.	TRBV7-6	TRBJ2-5	.	13